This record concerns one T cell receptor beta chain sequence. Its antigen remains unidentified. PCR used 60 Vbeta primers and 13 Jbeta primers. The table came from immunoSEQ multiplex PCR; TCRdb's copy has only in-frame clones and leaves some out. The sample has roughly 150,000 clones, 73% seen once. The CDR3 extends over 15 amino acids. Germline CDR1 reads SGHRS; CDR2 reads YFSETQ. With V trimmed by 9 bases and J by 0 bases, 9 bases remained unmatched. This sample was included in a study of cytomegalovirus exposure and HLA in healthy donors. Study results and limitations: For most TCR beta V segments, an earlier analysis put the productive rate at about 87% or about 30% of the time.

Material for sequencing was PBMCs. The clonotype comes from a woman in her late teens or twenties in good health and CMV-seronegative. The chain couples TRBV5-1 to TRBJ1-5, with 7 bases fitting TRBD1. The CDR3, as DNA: TGCGCCACGGACCGGGACAGAGATAGCAATCAGCCCCAGCATTTT. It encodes CATDRDRDSNQPQHF.